This record covers a single TCR beta chain. Its antigen is undetermined. Both 60 Vbeta primers and 13 Jbeta primers went into the PCR. Produced via immunoSEQ multiplex PCR; TCRdb's table is partial and in-frame only. The table lists under 200,000 clones, 68% of them singletons. With 6 bases clipped from V and 0 bases from J, the junction kept 13 bases outside the gene matches. There are 18 residues in the CDR3. This specimen belongs to a study of cytomegalovirus exposure and HLA in healthy donors. Study-level information: Tens of millions of unique TCRs from HLA-typed donors made up an early data release.

The study, taken as a whole, reports: TCR beta chains numbering some 160 were designated cytomegalovirus-associated. As a later analysis showed, a missense DCLRE1C variant was linked to trimming of TCR beta V- and J-genes.

This chain joins TRBV23-1 and TRBJ1-5, with 8 bases matching TRBD1. TRBV23-1 is designated an ORF whose function remains uncertain. This clonotype was sampled from a man aged 45-65 years in good health and CMV-seronegative. Sequencing used PBMCs. CDR3 amino acids: CASSRTGCTPYSNQPQHF. In DNA form, the CDR3 reads TGCGCCAGCAGCCGGACAGGGTGCACCCCTTATAGCAATCAGCCCCAGCATTTT.